Sequencing of this TCR beta chain was carried out in a study of blood T cell repertoires in COVID-19. Study in general: Acute and convalescent COVID-19 specimens originated in the United States, Italy and Spain. The analysed material was cDNA or gDNA that came from T cells, B-cell-depleted T cells, or PBMCs.

The authors' processing: Reference gene primers were amplified, and this amplification served to estimate nucleated cell counts. TCRdb's copy holds only in-frame clones and misses some; the assay was immunoSEQ multiplex PCR. The V and J calls and clone size come from that table; D and trimming were worked out from the DNA. The sample lists around 83,000 clones; roughly 88% were seen once. Sequencing was performed on peripheral blood. The receptor was isolated from a man aged 45-65 years with active or convalescent COVID-19.

The CDR3 is CASPGTSSPKAQYF. The CDR3 bases are TGTGCCAGCCCCGGGACTAGCTCTCCAAAGGCCCAGTACTTC. The rearrangement joins TRBV28 to TRBJ2-5; 9 bases line up with TRBD2. Trimming cost V 8 bases and J 9 bases; bases outside gene matches: 13. The CDR3 is 14 amino acids. The V gene's germline CDR1 is MDHEN and CDR2 SYDVKM.